Each of the 7 T cell receptor beta chains below was sequenced from the same sample in a study of PD-1 blockade in classical Hodgkin lymphoma. Some clones are missing from TCRdb's copy, which holds only in-frame ones; the method was immunoSEQ multiplex PCR. The repertoire has tens of thousands of clones, about 90% of them found once; the top ten carry about a tenth. Time point described: cycle 4 day 1 (C4D1), after more than five weeks of nivolumab. Exposure to brentuximab vedotin varied, and each patient had relapsed following autologous stem cell transplantation. The sample was peripheral blood mononuclear cells (PBMCs), taken before the fourth cycle of nivolumab. Source of these receptors: a human donor with classical Hodgkin lymphoma.

The genes are TRBV13 and TRBJ1-2; D gene ambiguous. V lost 5 bases, J lost 4 bases, and 8 bases lay in between. CDR3 length equals 12 residues. CDR1 is PRHDT and CDR2 is FYEKMQ in the germline V gene (reference sequence). This CDR3 is CASSPQVYGYTF. CDR3 nucleotide sequence: TGTGCCAGCAGCCCCCAGGTCTATGGCTACACCTTC.

This sequence joins TRBV5-1 and TRBJ1-2; D might be TRBD1 (5 bases). This CDR3 is built from 14 residues. Per germline, CDR1 SGHRS and CDR2 YFSETQ. The V gene lost 6 bases and the J gene lost 6 bases, with 18 bases spanning the gap. The CDR3 region is CASTALQGSDGYTF. CDR3 in DNA: TGCGCCAGCACCGCCCTCCAGGGATCGGATGGCTACACCTTC. Using reference TRBV5-1 and TRBJ1-2 for the parts outside the CDR3, the full variable domain is KAGVTQTPRYLIKTRGQQVTLSCSPISGHRSVSWYQQTPGQGLQFLFEYFSETQRNKGNFPGRFSGRQFSNSRSEMNVSTLELGDSALYLCASTALQGSDGYTFGSGTRLTVV.

The rearrangement joins TRBV5-6 to TRBJ1-5, with unresolved D. The length of the CDR3 is 16 residues. Germline V CDR1 and CDR2: SGHDT, YYEEEE. V lost 0 bases, J lost 5 bases, and 15 bases lay in between. The CDR3 is CASSLASQDVYQPQHF. CDR3 bases: TGTGCCAGCAGCTTGGCTTCCCAGGATGTGTATCAGCCCCAGCATTTT.

This sequence joins TRBV2 and TRBJ2-4; D may be TRBD2 (7 bases). The CDR3 has 16 amino acids. V lost 6 bases to trimming and J lost 3 bases, with 18 bases between them. Germline V CDR1 and CDR2: SNHLY, FYNNEI. This CDR3 is CASSNIRGADKNIQYF. CDR3 nucleotides: TGTGCCAGCAGCAATATTCGGGGGGCAGACAAAAACATTCAGTACTTC.

The V gene is TRBV2, the J gene TRBJ2-1, with unresolved D. Germline CDR1 SNHLY, CDR2 FYNNEI. V lost 2 bases and J lost 8, with 4 bases in between. The CDR3 consists of 11 residues. The DNA for the CDR3 is TGTGCCAGCAGTGAATTCCATGAGCAGTTCTTC. This sequence encodes CASSEFHEQFF.

This chain joins TRBV27 and TRBJ2-1; the D is unclear. V was pared by 5 bases and J by 2 bases, with 4 bases between. The CDR3 has 12 amino acids. The germline gives CDR1 MNHEY, CDR2 SMNVEV (reference sequence). The CDR3 bases are TGTGCCAGCAGTACGCCCTACAATGAGCAGTTCTTC. It encodes CASSTPYNEQFF.

The chain carries TRBV6-5 and TRBJ1-5, with no clear D. This CDR3 is built from 15 residues. V shed 2 bases and J shed 7 bases, with 15 bases lying between them. Germline lookup yields CDR1 MNHEY and CDR2 SVGAGI. This CDR3 is CASSYGGLGDQPQHF. CDR3 DNA sequence: TGTGCCAGCAGTTACGGCGGTCTCGGAGACCAGCCCCAGCATTTT.